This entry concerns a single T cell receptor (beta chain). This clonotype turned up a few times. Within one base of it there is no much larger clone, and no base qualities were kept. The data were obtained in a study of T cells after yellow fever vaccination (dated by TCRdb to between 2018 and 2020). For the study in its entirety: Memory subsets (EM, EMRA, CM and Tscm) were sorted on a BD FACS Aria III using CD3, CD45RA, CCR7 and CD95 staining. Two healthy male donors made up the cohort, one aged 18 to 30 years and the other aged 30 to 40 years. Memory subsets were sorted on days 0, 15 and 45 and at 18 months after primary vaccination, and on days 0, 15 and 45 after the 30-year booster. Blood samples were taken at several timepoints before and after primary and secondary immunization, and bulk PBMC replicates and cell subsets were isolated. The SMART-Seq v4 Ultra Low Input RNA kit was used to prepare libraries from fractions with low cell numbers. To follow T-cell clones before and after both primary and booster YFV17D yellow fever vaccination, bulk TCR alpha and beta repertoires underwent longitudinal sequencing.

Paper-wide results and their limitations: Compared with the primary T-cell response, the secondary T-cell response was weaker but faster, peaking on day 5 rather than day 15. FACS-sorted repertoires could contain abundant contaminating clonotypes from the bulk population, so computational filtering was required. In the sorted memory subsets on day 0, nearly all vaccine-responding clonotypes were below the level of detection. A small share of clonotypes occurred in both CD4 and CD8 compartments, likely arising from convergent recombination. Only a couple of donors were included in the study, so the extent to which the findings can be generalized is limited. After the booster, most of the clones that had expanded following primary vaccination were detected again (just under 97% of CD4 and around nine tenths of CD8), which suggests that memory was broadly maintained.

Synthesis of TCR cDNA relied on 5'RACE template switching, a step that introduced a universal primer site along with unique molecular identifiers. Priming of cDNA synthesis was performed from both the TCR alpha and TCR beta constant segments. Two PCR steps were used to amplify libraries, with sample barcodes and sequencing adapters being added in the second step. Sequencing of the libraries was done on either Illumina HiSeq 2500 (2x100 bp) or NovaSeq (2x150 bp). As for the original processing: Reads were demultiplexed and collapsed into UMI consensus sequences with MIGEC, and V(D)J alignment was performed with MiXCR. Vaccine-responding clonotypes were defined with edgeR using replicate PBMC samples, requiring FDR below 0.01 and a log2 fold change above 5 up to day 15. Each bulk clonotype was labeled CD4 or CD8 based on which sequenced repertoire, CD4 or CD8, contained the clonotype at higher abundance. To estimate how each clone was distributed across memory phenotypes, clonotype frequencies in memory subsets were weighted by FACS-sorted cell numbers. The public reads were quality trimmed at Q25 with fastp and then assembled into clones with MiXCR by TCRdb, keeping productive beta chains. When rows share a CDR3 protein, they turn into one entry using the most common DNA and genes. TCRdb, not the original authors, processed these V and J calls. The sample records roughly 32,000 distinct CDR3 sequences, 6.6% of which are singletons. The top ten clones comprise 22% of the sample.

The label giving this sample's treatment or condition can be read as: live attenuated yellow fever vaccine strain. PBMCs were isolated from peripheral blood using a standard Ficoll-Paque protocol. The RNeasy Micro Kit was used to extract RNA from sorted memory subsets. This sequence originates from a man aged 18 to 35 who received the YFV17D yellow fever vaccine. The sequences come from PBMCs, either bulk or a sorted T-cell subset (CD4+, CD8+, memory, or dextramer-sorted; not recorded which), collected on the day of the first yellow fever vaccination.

The bases are TGCAGTGCTTACAGGGTGGGTTCCACAGATACGCAGTATTTT. Its coded protein is CSAYRVGSTDTQYF. This receptor chain uses TRBV20-1 and TRBJ2-3; a tentative D match to TRBD1 spans 6 bases. From the cysteine through the phenylalanine, the CDR3 covers 14 amino acids. The kept DNA is CDR3 alone, 42 bases in frame from the first base. The germline V gene encodes CDR1 DFQATT and CDR2 SNEGSKA (reference sequence). The junction shows trimming of 5 bases on V and 2 bases on J, plus 14 bases between the germline ends.